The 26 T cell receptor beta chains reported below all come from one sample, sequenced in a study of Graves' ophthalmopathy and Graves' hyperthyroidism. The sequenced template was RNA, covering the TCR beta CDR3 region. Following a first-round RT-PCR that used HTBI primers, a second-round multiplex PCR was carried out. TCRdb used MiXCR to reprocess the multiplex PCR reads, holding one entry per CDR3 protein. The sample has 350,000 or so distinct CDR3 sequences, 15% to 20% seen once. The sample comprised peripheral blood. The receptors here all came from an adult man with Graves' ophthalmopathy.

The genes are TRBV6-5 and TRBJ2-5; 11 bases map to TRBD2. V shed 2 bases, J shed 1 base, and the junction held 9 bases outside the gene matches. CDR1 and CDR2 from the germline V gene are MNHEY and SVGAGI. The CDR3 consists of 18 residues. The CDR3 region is CASSYRRPLAGAQETQYF. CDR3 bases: TGTGCCAGCAGTTACCGTAGGCCACTAGCGGGAGCCCAAGAGACCCAGTACTTC.

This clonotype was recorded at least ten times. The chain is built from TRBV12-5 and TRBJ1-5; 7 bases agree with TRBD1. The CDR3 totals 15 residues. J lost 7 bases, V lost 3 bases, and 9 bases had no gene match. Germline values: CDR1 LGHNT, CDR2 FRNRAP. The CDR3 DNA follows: TGTGCTAGTGGTTTCCCTGGACAGGTGGAACAGCCCCAGCATTTT. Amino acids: CASGFPGQVEQPQHF.

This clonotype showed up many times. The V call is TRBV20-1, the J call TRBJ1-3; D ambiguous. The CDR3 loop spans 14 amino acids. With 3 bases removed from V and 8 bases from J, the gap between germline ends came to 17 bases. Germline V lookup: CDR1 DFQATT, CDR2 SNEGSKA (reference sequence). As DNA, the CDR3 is TGCAGTGCTAGGGACCCAAGGACGGGTGACACCATATATTTT. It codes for CSARDPRTGDTIYF.

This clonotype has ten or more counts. The CDR3 reads CASKGTGTANTGELFF. In DNA, the CDR3 is TGTGCCAGCAAGGGAACCGGGACAGCGAACACCGGGGAGCTGTTTTTT. The chain carries TRBV6-1 and TRBJ2-2, with 7 bases matching TRBD1. This CDR3 has 16 amino acids. Germline trimming cut 7 bases from V and 0 bases from J; bases unmatched to any gene: 8. The germline V gene encodes CDR1 MNHNS and CDR2 SASEGT.

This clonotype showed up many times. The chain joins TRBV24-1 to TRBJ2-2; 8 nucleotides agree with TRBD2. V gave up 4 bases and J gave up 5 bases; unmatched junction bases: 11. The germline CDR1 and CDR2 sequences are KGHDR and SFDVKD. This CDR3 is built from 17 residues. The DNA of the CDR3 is TGTGCCACCAGTGACCGCGCGGCGGGAGGAGGAACCGGGGAGCTGTTTTTT. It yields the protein CATSDRAAGGGTGELFF.

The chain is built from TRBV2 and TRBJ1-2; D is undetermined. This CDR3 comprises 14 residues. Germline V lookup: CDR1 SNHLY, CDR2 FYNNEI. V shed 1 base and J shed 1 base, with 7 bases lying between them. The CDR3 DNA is TGTGCCAGCAGTGAAGGACGGATTAACTATGGCTACACCTTC. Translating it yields CASSEGRINYGYTF.

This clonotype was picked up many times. The CDR3 nucleotides are TGCGCCAGCAGCTATGGACTAGCGGGGTACACCGGGGAGCTGTTTTTT. Its translation is CASSYGLAGYTGELFF. V usage is TRBV5-1 and J usage is TRBJ2-2; 12 bases are a match to TRBD2. The trim removed 3 bases at V and 3 bases at J, leaving 3 bases unmatched. This CDR3 has 16 amino acids. Germline V CDR1 and CDR2: SGHRS, YFSETQ.

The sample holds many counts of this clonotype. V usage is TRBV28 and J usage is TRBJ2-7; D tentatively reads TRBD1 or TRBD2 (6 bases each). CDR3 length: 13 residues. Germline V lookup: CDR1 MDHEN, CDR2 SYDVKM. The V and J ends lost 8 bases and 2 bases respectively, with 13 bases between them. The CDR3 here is CASLGGTTYEQYF. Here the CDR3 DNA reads TGTGCCAGCCTAGGGGGGACCACCTACGAGCAGTACTTC.

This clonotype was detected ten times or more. Written as DNA, the CDR3 is TGTGCCAGCAGTCCGTCGTTGTTCTCTGGAAACACCATATATTTT. Translated, it gives CASSPSLFSGNTIYF. The chain carries TRBV28 and TRBJ1-3; D unresolved. The CDR3 spans 15 residues. The germline V gene has CDR1 MDHEN and CDR2 SYDVKM. Trimming took off 5 bases at V and 0 bases at J, with 11 bases between the two ends.

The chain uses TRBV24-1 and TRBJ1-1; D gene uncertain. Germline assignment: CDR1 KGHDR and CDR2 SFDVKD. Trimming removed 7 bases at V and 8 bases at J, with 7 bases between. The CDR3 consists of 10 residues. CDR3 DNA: TGTGCCACCAGACCCGACGAAGCTTTCTTT. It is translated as CATRPDEAFF.

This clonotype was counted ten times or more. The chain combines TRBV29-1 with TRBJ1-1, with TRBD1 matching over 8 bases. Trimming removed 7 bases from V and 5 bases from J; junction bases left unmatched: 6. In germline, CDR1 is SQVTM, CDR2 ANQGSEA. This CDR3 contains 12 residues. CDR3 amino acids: CSARQGMTEAFF. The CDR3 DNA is TGCAGCGCCCGACAGGGGATGACTGAAGCTTTCTTT.

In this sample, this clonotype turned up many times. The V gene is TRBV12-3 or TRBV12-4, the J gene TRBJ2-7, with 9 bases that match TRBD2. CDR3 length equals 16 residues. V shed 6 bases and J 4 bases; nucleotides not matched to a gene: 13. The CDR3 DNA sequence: TGTGCCAGCAGCAAAGCAAGGGGGACTAGCACATACGAGCAGTACTTC. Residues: CASSKARGTSTYEQYF.

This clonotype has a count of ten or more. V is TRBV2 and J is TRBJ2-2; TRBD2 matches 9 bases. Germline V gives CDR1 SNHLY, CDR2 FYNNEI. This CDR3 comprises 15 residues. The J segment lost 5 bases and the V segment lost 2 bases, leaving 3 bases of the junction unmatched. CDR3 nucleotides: TGTGCCAGCAGTGAATCCAGCGGGAGGACCGGGGAGCTGTTTTTT. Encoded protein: CASSESSGRTGELFF. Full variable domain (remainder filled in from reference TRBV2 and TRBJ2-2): EPEVTQTPSHQVTQMGQEVILRCVPISNHLYFYWYRQILGQKVEFLVSFYNNEISEKSEIFDDQFSVERPDGSNFTLKIRSTKLEDSAMYFCASSESSGRTGELFFGEGSRLTVL.

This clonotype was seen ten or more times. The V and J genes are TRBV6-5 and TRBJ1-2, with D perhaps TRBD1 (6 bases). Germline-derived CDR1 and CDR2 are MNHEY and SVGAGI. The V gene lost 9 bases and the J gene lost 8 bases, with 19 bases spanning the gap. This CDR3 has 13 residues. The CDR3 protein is CASQRGRGGGYTF. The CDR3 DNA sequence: TGTGCCAGTCAAAGGGGCAGGGGAGGCGGCTACACCTTC.

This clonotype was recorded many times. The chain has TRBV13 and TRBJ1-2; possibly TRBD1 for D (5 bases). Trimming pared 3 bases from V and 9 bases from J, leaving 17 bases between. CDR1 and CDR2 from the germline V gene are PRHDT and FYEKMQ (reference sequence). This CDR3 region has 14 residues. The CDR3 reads CASSFSPGGLRYTF. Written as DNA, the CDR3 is TGTGCCAGCAGCTTCTCCCCGGGGGGGTTACGCTACACCTTC.

CDR3 DNA sequence: TGTGCCAGCAGTTTTCGGGACAGGGGACGGGAGACCCAGTACTTC. Encoded protein: CASSFRDRGRETQYF. The J gene is TRBJ2-5, the V gene TRBV28; 10 bases fit TRBD1. The V gene's germline CDR1 is MDHEN and CDR2 SYDVKM. J lost 5 bases, V lost 3 bases, and 6 bases had no gene match. This CDR3 spans 15 amino acids.

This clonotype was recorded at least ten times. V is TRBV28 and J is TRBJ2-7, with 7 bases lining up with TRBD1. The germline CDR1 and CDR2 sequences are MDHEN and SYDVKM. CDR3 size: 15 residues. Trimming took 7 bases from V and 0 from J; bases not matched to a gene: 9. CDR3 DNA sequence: TGTGCCAGCACAGAACAGGGGAAAAGCTCCTACGAGCAGTACTTC. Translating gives CASTEQGKSSYEQYF. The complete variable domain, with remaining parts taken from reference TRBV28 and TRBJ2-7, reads DVKVTQSSRYLVKRTGEKVFLECVQDMDHENMFWYRQDPGLGLRLIYFSYDVKMKEKGDIPEGYSVSREKKERFSLILESASTNQTSMYLCASTEQGKSSYEQYFGPGTRLTVT.

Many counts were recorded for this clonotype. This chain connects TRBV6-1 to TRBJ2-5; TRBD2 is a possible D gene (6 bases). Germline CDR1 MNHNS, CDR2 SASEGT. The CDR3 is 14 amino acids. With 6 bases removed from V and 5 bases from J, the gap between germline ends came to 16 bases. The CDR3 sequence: CASRELAVRETQYF. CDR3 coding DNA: TGTGCCAGCAGAGAATTAGCGGTCCGGGAGACCCAGTACTTC.

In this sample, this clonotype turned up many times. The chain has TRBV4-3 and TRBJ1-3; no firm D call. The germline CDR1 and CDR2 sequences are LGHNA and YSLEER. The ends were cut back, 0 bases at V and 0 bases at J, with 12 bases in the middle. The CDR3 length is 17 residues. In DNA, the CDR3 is TGCGCCAGCAGCCAAGATGGCACAGTAAACTCTGGAAACACCATATATTTT. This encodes CASSQDGTVNSGNTIYF.

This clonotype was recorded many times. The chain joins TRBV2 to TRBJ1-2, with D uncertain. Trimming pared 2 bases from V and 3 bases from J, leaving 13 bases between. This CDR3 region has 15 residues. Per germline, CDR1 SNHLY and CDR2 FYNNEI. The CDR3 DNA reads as TGTGCCAGCAGTGAACTTTCTTCAGGATACTATGGCTACACCTTC. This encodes CASSELSSGYYGYTF.

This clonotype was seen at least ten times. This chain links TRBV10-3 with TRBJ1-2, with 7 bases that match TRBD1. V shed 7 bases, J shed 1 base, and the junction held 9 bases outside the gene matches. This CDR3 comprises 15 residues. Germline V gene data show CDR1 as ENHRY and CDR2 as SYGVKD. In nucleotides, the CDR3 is TGTGCCATCACCGGGACAGCCGACGTTAACTATGGCTACACCTTC. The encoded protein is CAITGTADVNYGYTF.

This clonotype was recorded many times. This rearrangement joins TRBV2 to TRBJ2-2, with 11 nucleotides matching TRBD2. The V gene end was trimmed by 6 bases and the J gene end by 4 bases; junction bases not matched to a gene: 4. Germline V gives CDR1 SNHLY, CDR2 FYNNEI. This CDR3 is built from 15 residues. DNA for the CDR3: TGTGCCAGCAGAGCCGGGACTAGCGGCACCGGGGAGCTGTTTTTT. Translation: CASRAGTSGTGELFF.

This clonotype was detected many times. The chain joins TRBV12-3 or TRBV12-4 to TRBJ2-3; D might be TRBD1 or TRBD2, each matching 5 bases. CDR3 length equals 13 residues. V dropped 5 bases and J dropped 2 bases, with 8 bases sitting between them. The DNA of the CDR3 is TGTGCCAGCAGTATCGGGACCACAGATACGCAGTATTTT. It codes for CASSIGTTDTQYF.

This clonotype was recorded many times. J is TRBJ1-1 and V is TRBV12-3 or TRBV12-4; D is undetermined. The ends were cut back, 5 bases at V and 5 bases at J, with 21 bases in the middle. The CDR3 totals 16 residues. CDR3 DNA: TGTGCCAGCAGTGCCCGCGACGCTGCGGTAGGGACTGAAGCTTTCTTT. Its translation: CASSARDAAVGTEAFF.

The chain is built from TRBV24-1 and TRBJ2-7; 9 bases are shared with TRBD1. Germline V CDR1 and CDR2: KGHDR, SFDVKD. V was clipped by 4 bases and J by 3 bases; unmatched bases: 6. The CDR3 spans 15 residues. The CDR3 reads CATSDAGQGSYEQYF. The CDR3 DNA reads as TGTGCCACCAGTGACGCGGGACAGGGAAGCTACGAGCAGTACTTC.

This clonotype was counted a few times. The CDR3 loop is CSARLVPTYEQYF. CDR3 coding DNA: TGCAGTGCTAGATTAGTTCCCACCTACGAGCAGTACTTC. V gene TRBV20-1 combines with J gene TRBJ2-7; D not certain. The CDR3 extends over 13 amino acids. Germline CDR1 and CDR2: DFQATT and SNEGSKA (reference sequence). V lost 2 bases and J 2 bases, leaving 10 bases between the germline ends.